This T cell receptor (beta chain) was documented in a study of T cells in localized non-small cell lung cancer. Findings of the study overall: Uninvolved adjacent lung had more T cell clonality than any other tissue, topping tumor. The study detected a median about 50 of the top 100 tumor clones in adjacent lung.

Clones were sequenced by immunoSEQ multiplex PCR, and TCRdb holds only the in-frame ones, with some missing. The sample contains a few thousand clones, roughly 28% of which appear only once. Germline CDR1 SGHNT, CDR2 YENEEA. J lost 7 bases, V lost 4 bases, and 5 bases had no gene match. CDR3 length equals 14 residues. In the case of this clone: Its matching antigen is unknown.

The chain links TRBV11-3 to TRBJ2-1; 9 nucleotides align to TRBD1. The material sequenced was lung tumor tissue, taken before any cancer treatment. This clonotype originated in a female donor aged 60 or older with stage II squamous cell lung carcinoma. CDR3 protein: CASSSQTGGNEQFF. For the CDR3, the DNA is TGTGCCAGCAGCTCCCAGACAGGGGGAAATGAGCAGTTCTTC.